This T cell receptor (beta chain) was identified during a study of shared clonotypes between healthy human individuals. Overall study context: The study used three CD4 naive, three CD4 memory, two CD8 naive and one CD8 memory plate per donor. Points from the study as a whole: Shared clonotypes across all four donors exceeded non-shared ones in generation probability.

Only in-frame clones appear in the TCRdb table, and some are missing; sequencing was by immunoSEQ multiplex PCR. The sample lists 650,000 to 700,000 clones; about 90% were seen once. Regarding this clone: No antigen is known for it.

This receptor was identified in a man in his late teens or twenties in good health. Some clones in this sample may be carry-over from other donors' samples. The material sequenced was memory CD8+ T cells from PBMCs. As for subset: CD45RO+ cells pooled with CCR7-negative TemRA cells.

In nucleotides, the CDR3 is TGTGCCAGCAGCTTAATCAGCACTGAAGCTTTCTTT. Translating it yields CASSLISTEAFF. The genes are TRBV11-2 and TRBJ1-1; unclear D gene. CDR1 and CDR2 from the germline V gene are SGHAT and FQNNGV. The CDR3 is made up of 12 amino acids. Trimming stripped 2 bases from V and 4 bases from J, with 5 bases between.